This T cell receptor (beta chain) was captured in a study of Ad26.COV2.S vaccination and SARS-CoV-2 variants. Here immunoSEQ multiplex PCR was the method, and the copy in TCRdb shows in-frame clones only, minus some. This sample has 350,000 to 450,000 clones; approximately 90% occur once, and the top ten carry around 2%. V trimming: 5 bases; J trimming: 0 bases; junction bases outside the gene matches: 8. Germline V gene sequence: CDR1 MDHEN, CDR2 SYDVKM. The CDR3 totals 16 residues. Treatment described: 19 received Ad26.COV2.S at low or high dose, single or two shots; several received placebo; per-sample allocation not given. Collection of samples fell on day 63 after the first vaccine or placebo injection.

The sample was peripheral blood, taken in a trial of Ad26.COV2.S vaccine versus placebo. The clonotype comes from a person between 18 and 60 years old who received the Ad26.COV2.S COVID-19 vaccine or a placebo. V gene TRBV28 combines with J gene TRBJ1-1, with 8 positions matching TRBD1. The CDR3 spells CASSPRRGQMNTEAFF. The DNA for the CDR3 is TGTGCCAGCAGTCCCCGCAGGGGGCAAATGAACACTGAAGCTTTCTTT.